This TCR beta chain stems from a study of regulatory T cells in long-lasting Graves disease. Overall study results and limits: Sample size was small, which may have lowered accuracy. Newly diagnosed Graves' patients had higher TCR diversity than persistent ones.

The time point was: newly diagnosed GD, antithyroid drugs for less than 3 months. TCR sequences were obtained from RNA taken from PBMCs. The CDR3 totals 16 residues. V gave up 6 bases and J gave up 0 bases; unmatched junction bases: 8. CDR3 regions were amplified by Arm-PCR using iRepertoire HTBI primers to build TCR beta libraries. TCRdb itself ran the multiplex PCR reads through MiXCR, one entry per CDR3 protein. The data contain around 400,000 distinct CDR3 sequences, roughly 15% of them singletons. A remark on this clonotype: The antigen remains unidentified.

The material was peripheral blood mononuclear cells (PBMCs), obtained at new diagnosis, from a patient treated with antithyroid drugs. The chain combines TRBV12-3 or TRBV12-4 with TRBJ2-3; 8 nucleotides agree with TRBD2. The receptor comes from a female donor with Graves disease. CDR3: CASRRGSGASTDTQYF. CDR3 DNA sequence: TGTGCCAGCAGACGGGGTAGCGGGGCTAGCACAGATACGCAGTATTTT.